This T cell receptor (beta chain) was sequenced in a study of blood T cell repertoires in COVID-19. Original processing notes: It was from reference gene primer amplification that nucleated cell counts were estimated. The data were produced by immunoSEQ multiplex PCR, yet TCRdb's version contains in-frame clones alone and is incomplete. V and J calls plus clone size are reproduced from that table; the DNA served to infer D and trimming. There are 150,000 to 200,000 clones in the sample; 89% occur only once, and 2% to 2.5% lies in the top ten. This CDR3 spans 15 amino acids. The germline gives CDR1 SGHRS, CDR2 YFSETQ. The ends lost 1 base at V and 5 bases at J; junction bases unmatched: 8.

The TCR comes from a middle-aged woman with acute COVID-19. The chain is built from TRBV5-1 and TRBJ2-7; 8 bases fit TRBD2. The source material was PBMCs or T cells enriched from blood (not recorded which). CDR3 bases: TGCGCCAGCAGCTTGCTCGGACTAGCCAGCCACGAGCAGTACTTC. Translating gives CASSLLGLASHEQYF.